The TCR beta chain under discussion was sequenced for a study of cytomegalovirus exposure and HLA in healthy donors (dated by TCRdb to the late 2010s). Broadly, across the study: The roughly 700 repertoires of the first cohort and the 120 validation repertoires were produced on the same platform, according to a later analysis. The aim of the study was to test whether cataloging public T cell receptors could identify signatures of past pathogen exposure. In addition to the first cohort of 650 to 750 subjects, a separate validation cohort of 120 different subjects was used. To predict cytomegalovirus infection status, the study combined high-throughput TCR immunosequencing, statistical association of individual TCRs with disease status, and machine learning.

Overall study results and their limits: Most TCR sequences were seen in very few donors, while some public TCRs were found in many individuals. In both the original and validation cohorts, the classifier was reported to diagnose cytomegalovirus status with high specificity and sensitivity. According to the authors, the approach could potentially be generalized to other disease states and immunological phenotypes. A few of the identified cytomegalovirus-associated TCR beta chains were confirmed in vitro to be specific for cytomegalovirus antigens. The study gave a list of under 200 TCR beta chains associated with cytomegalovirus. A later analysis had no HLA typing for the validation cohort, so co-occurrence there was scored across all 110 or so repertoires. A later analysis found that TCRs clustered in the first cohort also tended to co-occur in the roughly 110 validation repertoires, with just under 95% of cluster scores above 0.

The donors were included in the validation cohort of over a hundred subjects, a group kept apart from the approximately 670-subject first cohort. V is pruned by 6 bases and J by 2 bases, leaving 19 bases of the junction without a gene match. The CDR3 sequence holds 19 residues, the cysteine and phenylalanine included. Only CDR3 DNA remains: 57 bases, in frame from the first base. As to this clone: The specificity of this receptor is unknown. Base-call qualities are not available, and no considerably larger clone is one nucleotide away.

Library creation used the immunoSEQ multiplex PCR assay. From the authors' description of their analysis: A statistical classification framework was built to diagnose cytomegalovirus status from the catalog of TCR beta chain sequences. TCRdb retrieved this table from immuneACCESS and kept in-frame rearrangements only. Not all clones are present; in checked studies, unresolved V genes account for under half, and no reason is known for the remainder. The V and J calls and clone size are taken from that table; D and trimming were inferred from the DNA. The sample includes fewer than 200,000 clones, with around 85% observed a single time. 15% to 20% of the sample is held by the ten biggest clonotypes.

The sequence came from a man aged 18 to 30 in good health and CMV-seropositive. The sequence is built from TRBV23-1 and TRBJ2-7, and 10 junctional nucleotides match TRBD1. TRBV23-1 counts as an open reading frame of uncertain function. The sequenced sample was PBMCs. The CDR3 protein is CASSSIRDRGALCAYEQYF. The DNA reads TGCGCCAGCAGCTCGATCCGGGACAGGGGAGCGTTATGCGCCTACGAGCAGTACTTC.